This T cell receptor beta chain was observed in a study of shared clonotypes between healthy human individuals. Naive CD8 populations comprised CD45RO-negative cells positively selected for CCR7, excluding terminally differentiated effector memory CD45RA+ cells. The healthy adult donors were HIV-negative and reported no recent acute infections or vaccinations. Here immunoSEQ multiplex PCR was the method, and the copy in TCRdb shows in-frame clones only, minus some. The repertoire includes some 740,000 clones, 80% to 95% of them detected once, and 20% to 30% sits in the top ten. The CDR3 runs to 16 residues. V was clipped by 4 bases and J by 1 base, with 16 bases between them. Germline V gives CDR1 SGHAT, CDR2 FQNNGV. In the case of this clone: The antigen is unknown.

The study, taken as a whole, reports: Generation probabilities of non-shared clonotypes were lower (relative to those shared by all four donors). At large depth, rarefaction still showed sorted-subset sequencing to be incomplete.

This receptor was obtained from a young man in good health. The rearrangement links TRBV11-2 to TRBJ1-1; D call uncertain. Material: naive CD8+ T cells sorted from blood. In nucleotides, the CDR3 is TGTGCCAGCAGCTCTCCTTCATTTGGGCCGAACACTGAAGCTTTCTTT. Encoded protein: CASSSPSFGPNTEAFF.